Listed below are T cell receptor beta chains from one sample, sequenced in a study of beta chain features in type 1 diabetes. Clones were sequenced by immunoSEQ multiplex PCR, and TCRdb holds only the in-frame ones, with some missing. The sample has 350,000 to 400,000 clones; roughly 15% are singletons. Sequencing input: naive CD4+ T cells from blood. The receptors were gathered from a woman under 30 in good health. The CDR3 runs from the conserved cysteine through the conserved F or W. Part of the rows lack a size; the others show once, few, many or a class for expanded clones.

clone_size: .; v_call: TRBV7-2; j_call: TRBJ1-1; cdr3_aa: CASSFGDRGRTEAFF
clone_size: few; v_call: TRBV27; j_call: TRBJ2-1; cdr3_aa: CASSPQSRSNEQFF
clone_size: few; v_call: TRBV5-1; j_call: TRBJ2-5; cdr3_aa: CASRPGLANQETQYF
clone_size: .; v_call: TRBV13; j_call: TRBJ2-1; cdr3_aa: CASSPLPGLAGGDEQFF
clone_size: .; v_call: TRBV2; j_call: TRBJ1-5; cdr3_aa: CASAGTGGSGNQPQHF
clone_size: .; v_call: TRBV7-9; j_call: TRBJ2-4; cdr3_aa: CASSLEGRLDF
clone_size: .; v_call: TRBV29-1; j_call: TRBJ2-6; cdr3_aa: CSFFSGTGYSGANVLTF
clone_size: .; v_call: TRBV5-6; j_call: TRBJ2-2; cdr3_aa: CASRFRLDYLQYTGELFF
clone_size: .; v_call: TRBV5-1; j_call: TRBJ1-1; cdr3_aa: CASTSAGVFTEAFF
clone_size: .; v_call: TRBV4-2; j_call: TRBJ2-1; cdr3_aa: CASSHGFAGLAGPHEQFF
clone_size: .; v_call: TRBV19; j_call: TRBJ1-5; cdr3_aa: CASSIYPDRHQPQHF
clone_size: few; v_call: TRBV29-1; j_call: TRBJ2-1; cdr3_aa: CIVRGLENHNEQFF